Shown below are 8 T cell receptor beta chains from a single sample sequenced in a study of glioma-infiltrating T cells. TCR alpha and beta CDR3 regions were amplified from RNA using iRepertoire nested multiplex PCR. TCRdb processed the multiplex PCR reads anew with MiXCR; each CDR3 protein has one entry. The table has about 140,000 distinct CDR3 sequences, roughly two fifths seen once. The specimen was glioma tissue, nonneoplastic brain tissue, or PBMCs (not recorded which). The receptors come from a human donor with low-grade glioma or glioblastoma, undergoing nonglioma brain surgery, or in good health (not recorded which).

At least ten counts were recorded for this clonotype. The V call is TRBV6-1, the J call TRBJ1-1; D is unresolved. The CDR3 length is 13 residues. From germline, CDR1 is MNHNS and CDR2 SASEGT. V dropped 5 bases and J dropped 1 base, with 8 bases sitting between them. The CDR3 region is CASSSLPNTEAFF. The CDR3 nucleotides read TGTGCCAGCAGTTCACTACCGAACACTGAAGCTTTCTTT.

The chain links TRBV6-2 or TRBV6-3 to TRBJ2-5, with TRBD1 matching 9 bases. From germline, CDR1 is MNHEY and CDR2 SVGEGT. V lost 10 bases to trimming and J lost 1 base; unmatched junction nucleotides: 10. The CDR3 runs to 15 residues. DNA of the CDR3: TGTGCCAACAGCCGCCGGGGACAGGGCCAAGAGACCCAGTACTTC. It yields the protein CANSRRGQGQETQYF.

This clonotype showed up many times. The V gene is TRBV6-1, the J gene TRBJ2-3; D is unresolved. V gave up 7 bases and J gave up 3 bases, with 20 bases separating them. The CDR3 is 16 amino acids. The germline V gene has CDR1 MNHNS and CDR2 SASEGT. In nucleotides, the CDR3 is TGTGCCAGCATTTTAACAGACCGGATGGCTACAGATACGCAGTATTTT. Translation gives CASILTDRMATDTQYF.

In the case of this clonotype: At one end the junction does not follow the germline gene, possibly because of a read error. The chain's CDR3 is CASSLSGIGNQPQHF. The CDR3 DNA follows: TGTGCCAGCAGTCTATCGGGAATTGGCAATCAGCCCCAGCATTTT. J is TRBJ1-5 and V is TRBV27, with D unresolved. CDR3 size: 15 residues. Germline CDR1 MNHEY, CDR2 SMNVEV (reference sequence).

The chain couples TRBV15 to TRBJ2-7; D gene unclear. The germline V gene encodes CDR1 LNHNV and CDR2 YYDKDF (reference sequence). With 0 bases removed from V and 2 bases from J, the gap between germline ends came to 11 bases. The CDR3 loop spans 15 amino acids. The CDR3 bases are TGTGCCACCAGCAGAGAATTAATGAGCCCCTACGAGCAGTACTTC. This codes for CATSRELMSPYEQYF.

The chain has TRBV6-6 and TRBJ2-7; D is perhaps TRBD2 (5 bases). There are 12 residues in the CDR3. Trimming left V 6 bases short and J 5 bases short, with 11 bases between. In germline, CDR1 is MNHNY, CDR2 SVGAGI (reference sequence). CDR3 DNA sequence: TGTGCCAGCAGCCGAGAGGGAAACGAGCAGTACTTC. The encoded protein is CASSREGNEQYF.

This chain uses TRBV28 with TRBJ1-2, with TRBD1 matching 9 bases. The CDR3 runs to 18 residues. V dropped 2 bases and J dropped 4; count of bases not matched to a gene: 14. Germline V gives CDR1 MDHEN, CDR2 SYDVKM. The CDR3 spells CASSLPNLQGAIGYGYTF. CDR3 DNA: TGTGCCAGCAGTTTACCGAACTTACAGGGGGCGATTGGCTATGGCTACACCTTC.

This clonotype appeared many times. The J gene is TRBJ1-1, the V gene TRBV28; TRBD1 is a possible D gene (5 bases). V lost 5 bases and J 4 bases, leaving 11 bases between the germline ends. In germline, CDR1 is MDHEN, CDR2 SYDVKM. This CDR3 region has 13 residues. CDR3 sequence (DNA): TGTGCCAGCAGTCTACAGGAGGTCACTGAAGCTTTCTTT. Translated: CASSLQEVTEAFF.